The 21 T cell receptor beta chains in this list originate from one sample, sequenced in a study of cytomegalovirus exposure and HLA in healthy donors. The study ran its PCR with 60 Vbeta and 13 Jbeta primers. TCRdb's table, derived via immunoSEQ multiplex PCR, lists solely in-frame clones and lacks some. This table holds about 240,000 clones, about 86% found once. The specimen sequenced was PBMCs. Source of these receptors: an older woman in good health and CMV-seropositive.

In its sample, this clone was seen a few times. The chain links TRBV5-4 to TRBJ2-5; 7 bases are a match to TRBD2. This CDR3 region has 13 residues. CDR1 is SGHNT and CDR2 is YYREEE in the germline V gene (reference sequence). V lost 7 bases to trimming and J lost 4 bases; unmatched junction nucleotides: 7. CDR3 nucleotide sequence: TGTGCCAGCCGATCCTGGGAGGGAGAGACCCAGTACTTC. Residues: CASRSWEGETQYF. The complete variable domain, with remaining parts taken from reference TRBV5-4 and TRBJ2-5, reads ETGVTQSPTHLIKTRGQQVTLRCSSQSGHNTVSWYQQALGQGPQFIFQYYREEENGRGNFPPRFSGLQFPNYSSELNVNALELDDSALYLCASRSWEGETQYFGPGTRLLVL.

The V gene is TRBV4-1, the J gene TRBJ2-7; 8 bases are a match to TRBD1. Germline CDR1 and CDR2: MGHRA and YSYEKL. V lost 0 bases to trimming and J lost 1 base; unmatched junction nucleotides: 8. The CDR3 is 17 residues long. The CDR3 here is CASSQEGGTGASYEQYF. The CDR3 DNA reads TGCGCCAGCAGCCAAGAAGGGGGGACAGGTGCTTCCTACGAGCAGTACTTC.

The chain is built from TRBV5-4 and TRBJ1-3; TRBD1 aligns across 9 bases. The CDR3 has 17 amino acids. V trimming: 3 bases; J trimming: 0 bases; junction bases outside the gene matches: 7. Germline CDR1 and CDR2: SGHNT and YYREEE (reference sequence). CDR3 sequence: CASSWAGTGYSGNTIYF. Written as DNA, the CDR3 is TGTGCCAGCAGCTGGGCCGGGACAGGGTACTCTGGAAACACCATATATTTT.

CDR3 in DNA: TGTGCCAGCAGTTCTACAGGGGGTGGAAAGAAGACCCAGTACTTC. Amino acids: CASSSTGGGKKTQYF. The chain carries TRBV6-5 and TRBJ2-5; TRBD1 matches 8 bases. There are 15 residues in the CDR3. V shed 4 bases and J 6 bases; nucleotides not matched to a gene: 10. CDR1 is MNHEY, CDR2 SVGAGI, per germline.

V is TRBV19 and J is TRBJ2-4; D possibly corresponds to TRBD1 (6 bases). CDR3 length: 17 residues. V was cut by 1 base and J by 1 base, with 14 bases left in between. Germline assignment: CDR1 LNHDA and CDR2 SQIVND (reference sequence). The CDR3 DNA reads as TGTGCCAGTAGTATAGGGGTCAGGGGATTTGCCAAAAACATTCAGTACTTC. This codes for CASSIGVRGFAKNIQYF.

The chain joins TRBV27 to TRBJ2-7, with D hard to call. CDR1 and CDR2 from the germline V gene are MNHEY and SMNVEV (reference sequence). The CDR3 length is 16 residues. Trimming removed 5 bases at V and 0 bases at J, with 17 bases between. The CDR3 nucleotides are TGTGCCAGCAGTCCCCAAGCCCGCCTCGCCTCCTACGAGCAGTACTTC. Protein sequence: CASSPQARLASYEQYF.

The chain uses TRBV5-4 and TRBJ2-5, with D maybe TRBD1 (6 bases). The length of the CDR3 is 14 residues. The V end was cut by 0 bases, the J end by 5 bases, with 11 bases between. Germline loops: CDR1 SGHNT, CDR2 YYREEE (reference sequence). CDR3 nucleotides: TGTGCCAGCAGCTTGGGTACTAGGGGGGAGACCCAGTACTTC. It translates to CASSLGTRGETQYF.

The chain combines TRBV29-1 with TRBJ2-7; 11 bases map to TRBD1. The CDR3 contains 15 residues. CDR1 SQVTM and CDR2 ANQGSEA come from the germline V gene. V dropped 2 bases and J dropped 7; count of bases not matched to a gene: 10. CDR3 region: CSVERTGGGHREQYF. CDR3 sequence (DNA): TGCAGCGTTGAAAGGACAGGGGGCGGTCATAGGGAGCAGTACTTC.

The chain employs TRBV28 and TRBJ1-1; D may be TRBD1 (5 bases). The CDR3 has 14 residues. Trimming removed 6 bases at V and 2 bases at J, with 13 bases between. Per the germline V gene, CDR1 is MDHEN and CDR2 is SYDVKM. The CDR3 spells CASSPRQINTEAFF. CDR3 nucleotide sequence: TGTGCCAGCAGCCCCCGACAGATAAACACTGAAGCTTTCTTT.

The CDR3 nucleotides read TGTGCCAGCTCACCGCCGGGACAGGGGCGGCACTATGGCTACACCTTC. This gives the protein CASSPPGQGRHYGYTF. V and J are TRBV18 and TRBJ1-2; 10 nucleotides line up with TRBD1. This CDR3 has 16 amino acids. The V gene end was trimmed by 3 bases and the J gene end by 3 bases; junction bases not matched to a gene: 7. Germline V lookup: CDR1 KGHSH, CDR2 LQKENI. The whole variable domain, remainder taken from reference TRBV18 and TRBJ1-2, is NAGVMQNPRHLVRRRGQEARLRCSPMKGHSHVYWYRQLPEEGLKFMVYLQKENIIDESGMPKERFSAEFPKEGPSILRIQQVVRGDSAAYFCASSPPGQGRHYGYTFGSGTRLTVV.

This clone was seen only a few times. The DNA for the CDR3 is TGTGCCAGCAGGGAGCGGGAGGGCCCCCACGAGCAGTACTTC. This translates into CASREREGPHEQYF. V gene TRBV2 combines with J gene TRBJ2-7; TRBD2 aligns across 10 bases. The CDR3 sequence is 14 residues long. The J segment lost 5 bases and the V segment lost 6 bases, leaving 7 bases of the junction unmatched. Looked up from germline, CDR1 is SNHLY and CDR2 is FYNNEI.

The chain joins TRBV9 to TRBJ2-1; TRBD2 matches at 7 bases. The CDR3 spans 17 residues. V dropped 3 bases and J dropped 5; count of bases not matched to a gene: 14. Germline CDR1 reads SGDLS; CDR2 reads YYNGEE. CDR3 residues: CASSDAGTSDNHNEQFF. The CDR3, as DNA: TGTGCCAGCAGCGATGCCGGAACTAGCGATAACCACAATGAGCAGTTCTTC.

The CDR3 protein is CASSPGRGESAAFF. As DNA, the CDR3 is TGTGCCAGCTCACCGGGCAGGGGGGAAAGCGCAGCTTTCTTT. The genes are TRBV18 and TRBJ1-1, with 7 bases lining up with TRBD1. Germline-derived CDR1 and CDR2 are KGHSH and LQKENI. V dropped 3 bases and J dropped 10; count of bases not matched to a gene: 11. CDR3 length: 14 residues.

The genes are TRBV5-1 and TRBJ2-3, with D uncertain. The germline V and J ends were trimmed by 0 bases and 2 bases, with 7 bases remaining between them. Germline V gene sequence: CDR1 SGHRS, CDR2 YFSETQ. This CDR3 has 14 amino acids. CDR3 loop: CASSLERATDTQYF. Here the CDR3 DNA reads TGCGCCAGCAGCTTGGAGAGAGCCACAGATACGCAGTATTTT. The full variable domain, completed using reference TRBV5-1 and TRBJ2-3, is KAGVTQTPRYLIKTRGQQVTLSCSPISGHRSVSWYQQTPGQGLQFLFEYFSETQRNKGNFPGRFSGRQFSNSRSEMNVSTLELGDSALYLCASSLERATDTQYFGPGTRLTVL.

The V call is TRBV19, the J call TRBJ1-2, with D perhaps TRBD1 (6 bases). The CDR3 consists of 15 residues. Germline lookup yields CDR1 LNHDA and CDR2 SQIVND (reference sequence). V lost 4 bases and J 2 bases, leaving 14 bases between the germline ends. The CDR3 DNA sequence: TGTGCCAGTAGTACGAGCCTACAGGGAAACTATGGCTACACCTTC. The encoded protein is CASSTSLQGNYGYTF.

The CDR3 DNA reads TGTGCCAGCAGCTCCAGGGAAGGGTATGGCTACACCTTC. Translated, it gives CASSSREGYGYTF. The gene calls are TRBV7-3 and TRBJ1-2, with a tentative D call TRBD1 (5 bases). V was pared by 4 bases and J by 5 bases, with 11 bases between. Germline V gene lookup returns CDR1 SGHTA and CDR2 FQGTGA. There are 13 residues in the CDR3. Full variable domain (rest looked up from reference TRBV7-3 and TRBJ1-2): GAGVSQTPSNKVTEKGKYVELRCDPISGHTALYWYRQSLGQGPEFLIYFQGTGAADDSGLPNDRFFAVRPEGSVSTLKIQRTERGDSAVYLCASSSREGYGYTFGSGTRLTVV.

The sample holds one count of this clone. The chain is built from TRBV4-2 and TRBJ2-2, with D possibly TRBD2 on 5 matching bases. Per the germline V gene, CDR1 is LGHNA and CDR2 is YNFKEQ. V was clipped by 6 bases and J by 1 base, with 9 bases between them. The CDR3 contains 14 residues. The CDR3 bases are TGTGCCAGCAGGGACGGACTGAACACCGGGGAGCTGTTTTTT. Translating gives CASRDGLNTGELFF.

The V call is TRBV4-2, the J call TRBJ2-5; tentative D call: TRBD2 (5 bases). Germline V gives CDR1 LGHNA, CDR2 YNFKEQ. The CDR3 has 15 residues. V was trimmed by 0 bases and J by 4 bases, leaving 12 bases between them. The CDR3 DNA reads TGTGCCAGCAGCCAAGAGGCTTTTGAGGGAGAGACCCAGTACTTC. Translation: CASSQEAFEGETQYF.

The chain carries TRBV10-2 and TRBJ2-3, with 8 bases lining up with TRBD1. After removal of 4 bases from V and 2 bases from J, the junction contained 5 bases not matched to a gene. Germline V gives CDR1 WSHSY, CDR2 SAAADI. The CDR3 length is 15 residues. CDR3 region: CASSGQGTTTDTQYF. The DNA for the CDR3 is TGCGCCAGCAGTGGACAGGGGACGACCACAGATACGCAGTATTTT.

The V gene is TRBV2, the J gene TRBJ1-5, with D hard to call. From germline, CDR1 is SNHLY and CDR2 FYNNEI. The CDR3 has 13 residues. The germline V and J ends were trimmed by 7 bases and 0 bases, with 7 bases remaining between them. The CDR3 loop reads CASKLYSNQPQHF. Written as DNA, the CDR3 is TGTGCCAGCAAGCTTTATAGCAATCAGCCCCAGCATTTT. The variable domain in full, with the rest retrieved from reference TRBV2 and TRBJ1-5, is EPEVTQTPSHQVTQMGQEVILRCVPISNHLYFYWYRQILGQKVEFLVSFYNNEISEKSEIFDDQFSVERPDGSNFTLKIRSTKLEDSAMYFCASKLYSNQPQHFGDGTRLSIL.

The chain is built from TRBV19 and TRBJ2-3; the match to TRBD2 covers 9 bases. CDR3 size: 15 residues. Germline V gene data show CDR1 as LNHDA and CDR2 as SQIVND (reference sequence). V lost 5 bases, J lost 5 bases, and 8 bases stayed unmatched. This CDR3 reads CASSSPGLAGDTQYF. CDR3 in DNA: TGTGCCAGTAGTTCCCCGGGACTAGCAGGAGATACGCAGTATTTT. The complete variable domain, with remaining parts taken from reference TRBV19 and TRBJ2-3, reads DGGITQSPKYLFRKEGQNVTLSCEQNLNHDAMYWYRQDPGQGLRLIYYSQIVNDFQKGDIAEGYSVSREKKESFPLTVTSAQKNPTAFYLCASSSPGLAGDTQYFGPGTRLTVL.